The T cell receptor beta chain described here comes from a study of CD4 T cells in relation to SARS-CoV-2 and coronaviruses. Regarding the study as a whole: Samples before the pandemic and after infection were not matched within any donor.

CDR1 and CDR2 (germline): SEHNR, FQNEAQ (reference sequence). V lost 4 bases and J 7 bases, leaving 10 bases between the germline ends. This CDR3 is 12 amino acids long. A few counts support this clone. Its target is not known. This table comes from immunoSEQ multiplex PCR, and its TCRdb copy is limited to in-frame clones, with some not included. In the table there are about 41,000 clones, 84% of which are singletons. Material: naive CD4+ T cells from PBMCs, cultured in vitro. This sample's subset: naive CD4+ T cells isolated by negative enrichment. The chain links TRBV7-9 to TRBJ1-1; TRBD1 is a possible D gene (6 bases). The sequence was collected from an adult with COVID-19. The CDR3 DNA follows: TGTGCCAGCAGCTCCCGGGACATTGAAGCTTTCTTT. It codes for CASSSRDIEAFF. Looking up the rest from reference TRBV7-9 and TRBJ1-1 gives the full variable domain: DTGVSQNPRHKITKRGQNVTFRCDPISEHNRLYWYRQTLGQGPEFLTYFQNEAQLEKSRLLSDRFSAERPKGSFSTLEIQRTEQGDSAMYLCASSSRDIEAFFGQGTRLTVV.